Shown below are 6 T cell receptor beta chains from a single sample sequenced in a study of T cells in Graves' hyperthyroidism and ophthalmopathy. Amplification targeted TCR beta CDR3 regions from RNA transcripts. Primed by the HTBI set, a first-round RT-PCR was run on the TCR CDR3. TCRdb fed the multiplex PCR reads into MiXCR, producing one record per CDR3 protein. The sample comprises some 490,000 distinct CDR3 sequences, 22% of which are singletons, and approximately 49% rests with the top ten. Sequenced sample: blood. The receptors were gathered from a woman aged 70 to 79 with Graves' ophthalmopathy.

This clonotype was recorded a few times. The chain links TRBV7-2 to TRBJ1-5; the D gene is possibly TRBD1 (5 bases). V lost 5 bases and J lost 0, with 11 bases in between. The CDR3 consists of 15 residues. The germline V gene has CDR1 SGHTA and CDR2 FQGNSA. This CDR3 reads CASSQGRHSNQPQHF. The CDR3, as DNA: TGTGCCAGCAGCCAGGGACGGCATAGCAATCAGCCCCAGCATTTT.

This CDR3 reads CASTTWENTDTQYF. The CDR3 DNA follows: TGTGCCAGCACCACTTGGGAGAACACAGATACGCAGTATTTT. V gene TRBV27 combines with J gene TRBJ2-3, with D perhaps TRBD2 (5 bases). Trimming stripped 7 bases from V and 2 bases from J, with 13 bases between. The germline gives CDR1 MNHEY, CDR2 SMNVEV (reference sequence). This CDR3 spans 14 amino acids.

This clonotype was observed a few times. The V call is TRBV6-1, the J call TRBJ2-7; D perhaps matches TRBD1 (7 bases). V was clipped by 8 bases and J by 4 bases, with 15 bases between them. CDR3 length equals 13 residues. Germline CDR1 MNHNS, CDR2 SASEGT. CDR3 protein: CASAGQLLYEQYF. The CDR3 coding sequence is TGTGCCAGCGCGGGACAGCTACTGTACGAGCAGTACTTC.

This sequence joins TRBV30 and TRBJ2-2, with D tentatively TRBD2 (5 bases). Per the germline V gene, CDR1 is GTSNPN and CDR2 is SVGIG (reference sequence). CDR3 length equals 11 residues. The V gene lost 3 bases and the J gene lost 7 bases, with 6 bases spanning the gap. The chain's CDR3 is CAWSRGGELFF. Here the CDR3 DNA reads TGTGCCTGGAGCCGGGGCGGGGAGCTGTTTTTT.

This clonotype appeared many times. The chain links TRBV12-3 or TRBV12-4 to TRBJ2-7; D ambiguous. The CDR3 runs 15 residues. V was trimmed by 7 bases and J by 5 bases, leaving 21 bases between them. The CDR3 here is CASKLNTAGFNEQYF. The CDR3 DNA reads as TGTGCCAGCAAACTAAACACGGCCGGATTCAACGAGCAGTACTTC.

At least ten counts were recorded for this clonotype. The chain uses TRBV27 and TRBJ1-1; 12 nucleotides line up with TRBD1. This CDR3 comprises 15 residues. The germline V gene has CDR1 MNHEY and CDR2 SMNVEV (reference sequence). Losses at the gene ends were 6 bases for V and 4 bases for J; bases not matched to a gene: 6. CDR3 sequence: CASSPGTGGGTEAFF. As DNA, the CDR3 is TGTGCCAGCAGCCCCGGGACAGGGGGCGGCACTGAAGCTTTCTTT.